Below, one T cell receptor beta chain is given with its context. Its antigen is undetermined. The data originate from a study of long-term antiretroviral therapy in people with HIV. Overall study results and limits: CDR3 length ranges were narrower in HIV repertoires than in controls.

The assay used was immunoSEQ (version v3.0), run at survey level. Some clones are missing from TCRdb's copy, which holds only in-frame ones; the method was immunoSEQ multiplex PCR. The sample records approximately 30,000 clones, about 76% being singletons. There are 12 residues in the CDR3. The V and J ends lost 1 base and 9 bases respectively, with 7 bases between them. Germline assignment: CDR1 MNHEY and CDR2 SMNVEV (reference sequence). The sequencing used unsorted PBMCs, collected 1.9 years after starting antiretroviral therapy. The rearrangement joins TRBV27 to TRBJ2-1; perhaps TRBD2 as D (6 bases). The sequence came from a man aged 18 to 30 with HIV. CDR3 region: CASSLWGGEQFF. The CDR3 DNA reads as TGTGCCAGCAGTTTATGGGGAGGTGAGCAGTTCTTC.